This TCR beta chain came from a study of T cells expressing NK-cell markers. In regard to this clonotype: What it recognizes is unknown.

This CDR3 has 15 residues. Per the germline V gene, CDR1 is SGHNT and CDR2 is YYREEE (reference sequence). TCRdb derives one entry per CDR3 protein from the 5' RACE reads, leaving out DNA. The table for this sample gives 300,000 or so distinct CDR3 sequences. Study conclusions and caveats: Once again these clonotypes came out on top in the CD3+CD56-NKG2C+ fraction of a handful of donors.

This chain joins TRBV5-4 and TRBJ2-7; absent DNA, TCRdb's TRBD2 call cannot be checked. The clonotype was recovered from a woman between 18 and 70 years old in good health. The sample taken for sequencing was blood T cells: a sorted CD56 or NKG2C T cell subset, CD4+ or CD8+ T cells, or bulk PBMC T cells (not recorded which). CDR3 loop: CASSFGTSGYYEQYF.